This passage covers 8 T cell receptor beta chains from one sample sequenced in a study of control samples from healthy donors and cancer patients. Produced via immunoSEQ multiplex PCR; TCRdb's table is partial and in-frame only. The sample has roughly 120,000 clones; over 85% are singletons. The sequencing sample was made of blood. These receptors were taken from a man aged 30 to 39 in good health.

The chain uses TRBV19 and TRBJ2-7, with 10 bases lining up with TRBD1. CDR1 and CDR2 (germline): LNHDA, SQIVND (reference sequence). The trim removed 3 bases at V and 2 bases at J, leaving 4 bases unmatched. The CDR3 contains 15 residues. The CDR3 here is CASSIGTGETYEQYV. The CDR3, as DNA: TGTGCCAGTAGTATCGGGACAGGGGAAACCTACGAGCAGTACGTC.

The CDR3 coding sequence is TGTGCCAGCAGTCGTGGGGCAGCCAACACAGATACGCAGTATTTT. It is translated as CASSRGAANTDTQYF. This sequence joins TRBV2 and TRBJ2-3, with D possibly matching TRBD1 (5 bases). CDR1 and CDR2 from the germline V gene are SNHLY and FYNNEI. The CDR3 covers 15 residues. The germline V and J ends were trimmed by 5 bases and 2 bases, with 14 bases remaining between them.

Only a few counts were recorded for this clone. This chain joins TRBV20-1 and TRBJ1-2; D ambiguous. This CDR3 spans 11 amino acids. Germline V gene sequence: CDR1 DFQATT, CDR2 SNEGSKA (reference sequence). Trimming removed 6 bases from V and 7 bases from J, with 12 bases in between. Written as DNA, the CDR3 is TGCAGTGCCAGCCCCGTCGGTGGCTACACCTTC. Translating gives CSASPVGGYTF.

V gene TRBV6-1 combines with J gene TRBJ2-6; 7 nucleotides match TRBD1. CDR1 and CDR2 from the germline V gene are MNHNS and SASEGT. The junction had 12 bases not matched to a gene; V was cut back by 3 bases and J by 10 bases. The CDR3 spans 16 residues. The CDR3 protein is CASSDPGSHRGNVLTF. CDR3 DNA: TGTGCCAGCAGTGATCCTGGATCGCACAGGGGAAACGTCCTGACTTTC.

The DNA for the CDR3 is TGTGCCAGCAGCTCCACAGGGGGCTTCTACGAGCAGTACGTC. Amino acids: CASSSTGGFYEQYV. This rearrangement joins TRBV5-5 to TRBJ2-7; 9 nucleotides line up with TRBD1. The CDR3 length is 14 residues. V trimming: 3 bases; J trimming: 3 bases; junction bases outside the gene matches: 4. Germline V lookup: CDR1 SGHKS, CDR2 YYEKEE (reference sequence).

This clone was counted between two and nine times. CDR3 bases: TGTGCTAGTGGTTTTGCGAACACTGAAGCTTTCTTT. Its translation is CASGFANTEAFF. This chain joins TRBV12-5 and TRBJ1-1; no reliable D call. Germline V lookup: CDR1 LGHNT, CDR2 FRNRAP. The CDR3 contains 12 residues. V was trimmed by 3 bases and J by 1 base, leaving 3 bases between them. The whole variable domain, remainder taken from reference TRBV12-5 and TRBJ1-1, is DARVTQTPRHKVTEMGQEVTMRCQPILGHNTVFWYRQTMMQGLELLAYFRNRAPLDDSGMPKDRFSAEMPDATLATLKIQPSEPRDSAVYFCASGFANTEAFFGQGTRLTVV.

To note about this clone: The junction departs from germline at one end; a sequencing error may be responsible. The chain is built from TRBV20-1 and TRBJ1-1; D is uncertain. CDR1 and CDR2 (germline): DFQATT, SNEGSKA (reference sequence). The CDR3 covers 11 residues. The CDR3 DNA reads TGTGGTTTGGGGATGGGCACTGAAGCTTTCTTT. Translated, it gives CGLGMGTEAFF.

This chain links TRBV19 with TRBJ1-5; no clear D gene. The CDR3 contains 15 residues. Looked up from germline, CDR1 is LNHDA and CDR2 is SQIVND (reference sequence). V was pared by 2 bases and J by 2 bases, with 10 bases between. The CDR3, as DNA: TGTGCCAGTAGTATATCATCTGGGGGCAATCAGCCCCAGCATTTT. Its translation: CASSISSGGNQPQHF. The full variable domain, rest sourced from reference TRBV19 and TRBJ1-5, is DGGITQSPKYLFRKEGQNVTLSCEQNLNHDAMYWYRQDPGQGLRLIYYSQIVNDFQKGDIAEGYSVSREKKESFPLTVTSAQKNPTAFYLCASSISSGGNQPQHFGDGTRLSIL.